The present T cell receptor (beta chain) was sequenced within a study of cytomegalovirus exposure and HLA in healthy donors. Study-wide points: For most subjects, TCR beta sequences were reported to predict HLA-A and HLA-B alleles with accuracy. In a later analysis, CMV-associated beta chains were mostly HLA-associated, it appeared. According to the study, some 160 TCR beta chains were cytomegalovirus-associated.

About this clone: Its antigen is still unknown.

13 Jbeta primers and 60 Vbeta primers were used for the PCR. Measured with immunoSEQ multiplex PCR; TCRdb has only the in-frame clones, and not every one. The data show about 180,000 clones, around 80% seen once. The germline CDR1 and CDR2 sequences are SGHDT and YYEEEE. There are 18 residues in the CDR3. Trimming cost V 4 bases and J 4 bases; bases outside gene matches: 12. The sample comprised PBMCs. This rearrangement joins TRBV5-6 to TRBJ2-6, with 9 bases that match TRBD1. This sequence was found in a woman aged 45-65 years in good health and CMV-seropositive. This CDR3 is CASSVFRDREGGANVLTF. The CDR3 DNA is TGTGCCAGCAGCGTCTTCCGGGACAGGGAAGGCGGGGCCAACGTCCTGACTTTC.